This T cell receptor (beta chain) was obtained from a study of blood T cell repertoires in COVID-19. For the study at large: Researchers got acute and convalescent COVID-19 samples from the United States, Italy and Spain.

In the study's own analysis: Reference gene primer amplification yielded estimated nucleated cell counts. This table comes from immunoSEQ multiplex PCR, and its TCRdb copy is limited to in-frame clones, with some not included. The DNA gave D and trimming, while V, J and clone size come from that table. The table shows over 110,000 clones, with approximately 84% occurring only once. Researchers sorted participants into cohorts using their self-reported clinical history. Sequenced: PBMCs or T cells enriched from blood (not recorded which). The clonotype originates from a middle-aged man with acute COVID-19.

Here the CDR3 reads CASKRDRAQETQYF. The CDR3 DNA sequence: TGTGCCAGCAAAAGGGACAGAGCCCAAGAGACCCAGTACTTC. V gene TRBV6-5 combines with J gene TRBJ2-5; TRBD1 agrees at 7 bases. CDR1 is MNHEY and CDR2 is SVGAGI in the germline V gene. With V trimmed by 7 bases and J by 1 base, 6 bases remained unmatched. The CDR3 spans 14 residues.